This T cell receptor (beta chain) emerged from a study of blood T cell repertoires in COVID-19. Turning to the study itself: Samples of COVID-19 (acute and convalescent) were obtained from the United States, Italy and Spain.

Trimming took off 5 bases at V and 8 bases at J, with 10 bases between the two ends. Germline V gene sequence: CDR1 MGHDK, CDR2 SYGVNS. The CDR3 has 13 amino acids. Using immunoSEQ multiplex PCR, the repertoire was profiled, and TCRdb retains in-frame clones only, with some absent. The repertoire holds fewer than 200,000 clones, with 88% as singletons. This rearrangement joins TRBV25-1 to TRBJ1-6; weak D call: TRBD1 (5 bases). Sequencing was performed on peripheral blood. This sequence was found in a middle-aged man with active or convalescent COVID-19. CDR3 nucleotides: TGTGCCAGCAGTCGGGACTTGGATTCACCCCTCCACTTT. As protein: CASSRDLDSPLHF.